The 22 T cell receptor beta chains presented below share a single source sample, sequenced in a study of cytomegalovirus exposure and HLA in healthy donors. Data came from immunoSEQ multiplex PCR; TCRdb stores just in-frame clones and leaves some out. The table shows around 250,000 clones, with around 89% occurring only once. Source material: PBMCs. Receptor source: a woman aged 18-29 years in good health and CMV-seronegative.

The V gene is TRBV5-1, the J gene TRBJ2-1, with 15 bases identical to TRBD2. Germline assignment: CDR1 SGHRS and CDR2 YFSETQ. V lost 3 bases and J lost 4; bases outside the gene matches: 5. The CDR3 consists of 17 residues. The CDR3 DNA follows: TGCGCCAGCAGCTCACGGACTAGCGGGGGGGTTTACAATGAGCAGTTCTTC. Its protein product is CASSSRTSGGVYNEQFF.

The chain recombines TRBV5-1 with TRBJ2-2; D remains ambiguous. The CDR3 length is 14 residues. The V gene lost 1 base and the J gene lost 5 bases, with 9 bases spanning the gap. Germline CDR1 is SGHRS and CDR2 is YFSETQ. CDR3 in DNA: TGCGCCAGCAGCTTGAATGTCGGGACCGGGGAGCTGTTTTTT. Its translation: CASSLNVGTGELFF.

This clone was seen only once. The chain employs TRBV4-3 and TRBJ1-4, with 7 bases identical to TRBD1. V trimming: 0 bases; J trimming: 4 bases; junction bases outside the gene matches: 5. There are 16 residues in the CDR3. The germline V gene has CDR1 LGHNA and CDR2 YSLEER. The CDR3 DNA reads TGCGCCAGCAGCCAAGAAGGGACAGCCATTAATGAAAAACTGTTTTTT. Protein: CASSQEGTAINEKLFF.

CDR3 region: CASSQEIGAADTQYF. CDR3 coding DNA: TGCGCCAGCAGCCAAGAAATAGGGGCCGCAGATACGCAGTATTTT. The chain links TRBV4-3 to TRBJ2-3, with a possible D match to TRBD1 (5 bases). The CDR3 length is 15 residues. Trimming took off 0 bases at V and 4 bases at J, with 11 bases between the two ends. Germline V lookup: CDR1 LGHNA, CDR2 YSLEER.

This chain uses TRBV28 with TRBJ1-1, with a possible D match to TRBD1 (6 bases). Germline CDR1 and CDR2: MDHEN and SYDVKM. This CDR3 spans 14 amino acids. The V end lost 1 base, the J end lost 7 bases, and 13 bases lay between the germline ends. The CDR3 here is CASSLSPGQVEAFF. In DNA form, the CDR3 reads TGTGCCAGCAGTTTATCTCCGGGACAAGTTGAAGCTTTCTTT.

This chain connects TRBV6-1 to TRBJ1-1, with D possibly being TRBD1 (5 bases). With 8 bases removed from V and 0 bases from J, the gap between germline ends came to 16 bases. CDR1 MNHNS and CDR2 SASEGT come from the germline V gene. The CDR3 totals 15 residues. In DNA form, the CDR3 reads TGTGCCAGCTCCCCGTTGGGGCCGCTGAACACTGAAGCTTTCTTT. Its protein product is CASSPLGPLNTEAFF.

This clone was found once. V gene TRBV6-1 combines with J gene TRBJ2-5; the D gene is possibly TRBD2 (5 bases). There are 15 residues in the CDR3. Trimming cost V 2 bases and J 4 bases, with 14 bases left between them. Germline V gives CDR1 MNHNS, CDR2 SASEGT. The CDR3, as DNA: TGTGCCAGCAGTGAAAGTTGGCTAGGAGGAGAGACCCAGTACTTC. Encoded protein: CASSESWLGGETQYF.

V and J are TRBV7-9 and TRBJ2-7; 7 bases line up with TRBD1. V gave up 0 bases and J gave up 4 bases; unmatched junction bases: 6. This CDR3 has 15 amino acids. The germline V gene encodes CDR1 SEHNR and CDR2 FQNEAQ (reference sequence). Here the CDR3 reads CASSLARGRGYEQYV. CDR3 coding DNA: TGTGCCAGCAGCTTAGCGAGGGGGCGCGGGTACGAGCAGTACGTC.

The V call is TRBV7-2, the J call TRBJ1-4, with 11 bases that match TRBD1. CDR3 size: 17 residues. V was pared by 1 base and J by 7 bases, with 8 bases of the junction left unmatched. Germline-derived CDR1 and CDR2 are SGHTA and FQGNSA. The CDR3 sequence: CASSLGGTGGSSEKLFF. The DNA for the CDR3 is TGTGCCAGCAGCTTAGGTGGGACAGGGGGGTCGAGTGAAAAACTGTTTTTT.

Only one count was recorded for this clone. This sequence joins TRBV18 and TRBJ1-6; D is unresolved. V lost 2 bases, J lost 7 bases, and 12 bases lay in between. This CDR3 is 15 amino acids long. Looked up from germline, CDR1 is KGHSH and CDR2 is LQKENI. This CDR3 reads CASSPRELENSPLHF. The CDR3 bases are TGTGCCAGCTCACCAAGAGAATTGGAGAATTCACCCCTCCACTTT.

The rearrangement joins TRBV5-1 to TRBJ1-5, with D possibly TRBD1 on 6 matching bases. The V end lost 4 bases, the J end lost 4 bases, and 12 bases lay between the germline ends. CDR1 is SGHRS and CDR2 is YFSETQ in the germline V gene. The CDR3 runs to 14 residues. CDR3 amino acids: CASSISGTNQPQHF. For the CDR3, the DNA is TGCGCCAGCAGCATCTCCGGGACAAATCAGCCCCAGCATTTT.

V gene TRBV28 combines with J gene TRBJ2-7; 11 bases align to TRBD1. V was pared by 6 bases and J by 6 bases, with 10 bases of the junction left unmatched. CDR1 is MDHEN, CDR2 SYDVKM, per germline. The CDR3 has 15 amino acids. This CDR3 reads CASRTPGQGAIEQYF. CDR3 nucleotide sequence: TGTGCCAGCAGAACTCCCGGACAGGGGGCCATCGAGCAGTACTTC.

The chain joins TRBV10-2 to TRBJ2-7; D is possibly TRBD2 (6 bases). Trimming pared 9 bases from V and 5 bases from J, leaving 17 bases between. CDR3 length: 13 amino acids. The germline V gene has CDR1 WSHSY and CDR2 SAAADI. The CDR3 DNA follows: TGCGCCAGTTTACTGGAGGGGACCGACGAGCAGTACTTC. Translating it yields CASLLEGTDEQYF.

This chain connects TRBV4-1 to TRBJ1-2; D is perhaps TRBD1 (5 bases). V was cut by 3 bases and J by 0 bases, with 5 bases left in between. The V gene's germline CDR1 is MGHRA and CDR2 YSYEKL. There are 13 residues in the CDR3. In nucleotides, the CDR3 is TGCGCCAGCAGCCAGGGGCCTAACTATGGCTACACCTTC. Its protein product is CASSQGPNYGYTF.

The V and J genes are TRBV7-9 and TRBJ1-2; 7 nucleotides agree with TRBD1. V shed 3 bases and J 7 bases; nucleotides not matched to a gene: 2. The CDR3 loop spans 12 amino acids. Germline CDR1 and CDR2: SEHNR and FQNEAQ (reference sequence). The CDR3 protein is CASSLDRSGYTF. Here the CDR3 DNA reads TGTGCCAGCAGCTTGGACAGGTCTGGCTACACCTTC.

The chain joins TRBV14 to TRBJ2-7; TRBD2 is a possible D gene (5 bases). The length of the CDR3 is 14 residues. From germline, CDR1 is SGHDN and CDR2 FVKESK. V lost 4 bases to trimming and J lost 4 bases, with 14 bases between them. The CDR3 region has the DNA TGTGCCAGCAGCCGAGCCGGGAAAAGTTACGAGCAGTACGTC. Translated: CASSRAGKSYEQYV.

This chain joins TRBV5-4 and TRBJ2-1; 10 bases align to TRBD1. Germline V gene lookup returns CDR1 SGHNT and CDR2 YYREEE (reference sequence). After removal of 0 bases from V and 6 bases from J, the junction contained 12 bases not matched to a gene. The CDR3 is made up of 18 amino acids. CDR3 DNA sequence: TGTGCCAGCAGCTTGGTGTTCGGCCGCTGGGACAGGGGCAATGAGCAGTTCTTC. Translated, it gives CASSLVFGRWDRGNEQFF.

A remark on this clone: This sample also contains other DNA sequences that code for the same CDR3. The V gene is TRBV30, the J gene TRBJ2-5; D is perhaps TRBD1 (5 bases). This CDR3 is built from 13 residues. The V and J ends lost 0 bases and 1 base respectively, with 6 bases between them. The V gene's germline CDR1 is GTSNPN and CDR2 SVGIG (reference sequence). The CDR3 DNA follows: TGTGCCTGGAGTGTGGGGCCCCAAGAGACCCAGTACTTC. The encoded protein is CAWSVGPQETQYF.

The chain combines TRBV7-2 with TRBJ2-1; perhaps TRBD2 as D (6 bases). Trimming took off 1 base at V and 4 bases at J, with 14 bases between the two ends. The germline V gene has CDR1 SGHTA and CDR2 FQGNSA. The length of the CDR3 is 16 residues. Written as DNA, the CDR3 is TGTGCCAGCAGCTTAGGCGGGGCTACCCTTTACAATGAGCAGTTCTTC. Amino acid sequence: CASSLGGATLYNEQFF.

The chain recombines TRBV6-6 with TRBJ2-1, with TRBD1 as a possible D gene (5 bases). Germline-derived CDR1 and CDR2 are MNHNY and SVGAGI (reference sequence). Between the trimmed V and J ends, which lost 3 bases and 10 bases, there was a span of 10 bases. This CDR3 is built from 12 residues. Here the CDR3 DNA reads TGTGCCAGCAGTTATTTGGGGCAAGAGCAGTTCTTC. Translation gives CASSYLGQEQFF.

Comments on this clone: One junction end disagrees with the germline gene, perhaps due to a read error. This sequence joins TRBV6-5 and TRBJ1-3; 8 nucleotides match TRBD1. Germline-derived CDR1 and CDR2 are MNHEY and SVGAGI. This CDR3 has 14 residues. The CDR3 protein is CASSYRTGLNTTYF. CDR3 sequence (DNA): TGTGCCAGCAGTTACCGGACAGGGCTGAACACCACATATTTT.

The J gene is TRBJ2-3, the V gene TRBV5-1; 9 bases match TRBD2. In germline, CDR1 is SGHRS, CDR2 YFSETQ. The CDR3 is made up of 17 amino acids. V lost 3 bases, J lost 6 bases, and 14 bases stayed unmatched. CDR3 sequence reads: CASSSDLAGALVDTQYF. The CDR3 region has the DNA TGCGCCAGCAGCTCAGATTTAGCGGGGGCCCTGGTGGATACGCAGTATTTT.